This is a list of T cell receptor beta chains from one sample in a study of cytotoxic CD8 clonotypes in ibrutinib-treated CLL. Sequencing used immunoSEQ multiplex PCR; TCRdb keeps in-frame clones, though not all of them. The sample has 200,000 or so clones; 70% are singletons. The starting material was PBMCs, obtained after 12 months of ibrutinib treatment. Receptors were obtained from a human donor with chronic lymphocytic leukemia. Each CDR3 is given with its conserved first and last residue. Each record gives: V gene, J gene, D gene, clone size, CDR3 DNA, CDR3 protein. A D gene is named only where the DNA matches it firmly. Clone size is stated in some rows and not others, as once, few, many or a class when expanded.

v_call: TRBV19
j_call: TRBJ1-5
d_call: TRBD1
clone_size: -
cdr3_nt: TGTGCCAGTAGTGTTGGGACAGGGGGCCGTCAGCCCCAGCATTTT
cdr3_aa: CASSVGTGGRQPQHF

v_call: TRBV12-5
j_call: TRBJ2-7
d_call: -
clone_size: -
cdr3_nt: TGTGCTAGTGCTCTTTCAGGGGAGCAGTACTTC
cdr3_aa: CASALSGEQYF

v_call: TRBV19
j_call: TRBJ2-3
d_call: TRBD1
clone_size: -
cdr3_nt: TGTGCCAGCAGGGACAGACGCTTCACAGATACGCAGTATTTT
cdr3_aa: CASRDRRFTDTQYF

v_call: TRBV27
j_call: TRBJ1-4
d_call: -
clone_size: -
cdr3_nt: TGTGCCAGCAGTTCGTGGTCCGTGGGAAATGAAAAACTGTTTTTT
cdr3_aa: CASSSWSVGNEKLFF

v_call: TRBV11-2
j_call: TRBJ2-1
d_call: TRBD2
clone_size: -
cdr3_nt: TGTGCCAGCAGCCCCCGCGGATGGCTAGCGGGGGGCTCCTACAATGAGCAGTTCTTC
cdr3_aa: CASSPRGWLAGGSYNEQFF

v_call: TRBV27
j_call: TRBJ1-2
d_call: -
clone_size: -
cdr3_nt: TGTGCCAGCAGTTTATCGGCCATTTCGGAGGGCTACACCTTC
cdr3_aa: CASSLSAISEGYTF

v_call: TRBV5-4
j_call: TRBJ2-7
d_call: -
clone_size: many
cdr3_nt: TGTGCCAGCAGCCTCAAGGGCTCCTACGAGCAGTACTTC
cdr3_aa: CASSLKGSYEQYF

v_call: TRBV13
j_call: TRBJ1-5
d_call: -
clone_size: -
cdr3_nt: TGTGCCATATTAGGGTCGGGCCAGCCCCAGCATTTT
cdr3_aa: CAILGSGQPQHF

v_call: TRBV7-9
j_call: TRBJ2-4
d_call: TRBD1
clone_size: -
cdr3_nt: TGTGCCAGCAGCTTGCAGGGGGTCGCGAACATTCAGTACTTC
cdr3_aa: CASSLQGVANIQYF

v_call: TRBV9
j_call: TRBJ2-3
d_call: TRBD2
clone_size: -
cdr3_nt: TGTGCCAGCAGCGTAGCGGGGGGGCAGTTTAGTGCGCAGTATTTT
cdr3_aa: CASSVAGGQFSAQYF

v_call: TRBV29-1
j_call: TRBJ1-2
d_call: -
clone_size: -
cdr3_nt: TGCAGCGGAGGAGGGAACTATGGCTACACCTTC
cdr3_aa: CSGGGNYGYTF

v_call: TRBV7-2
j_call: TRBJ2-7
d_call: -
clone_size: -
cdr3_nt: TGTGCCAGCAGCCGAACCGGAACCTACGAGCAGTACTTC
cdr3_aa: CASSRTGTYEQYF

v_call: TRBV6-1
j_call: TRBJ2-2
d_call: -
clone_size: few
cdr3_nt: TGTGCCAGCAGTGTACAGATTCGCGGACACCTCACCGGGGAGCTGTTTTTT
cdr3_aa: CASSVQIRGHLTGELFF

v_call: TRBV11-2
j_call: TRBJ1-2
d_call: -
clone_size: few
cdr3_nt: TGTGCCAGCAGCTTAGAAGGGGCCTACTATGGCTACACCTTC
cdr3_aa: CASSLEGAYYGYTF

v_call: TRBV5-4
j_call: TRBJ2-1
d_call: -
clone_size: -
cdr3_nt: TGTGCCAGCAGCTTGGGAAGGCAGGGGATTGACAATGAGCAGTTCTTC
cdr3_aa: CASSLGRQGIDNEQFF

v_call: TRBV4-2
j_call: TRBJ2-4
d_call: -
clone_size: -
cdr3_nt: TGTGCCAGCAGCCAAGAGTGGGGGTTGGCCAAAAACATTCAGTACTTC
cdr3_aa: CASSQEWGLAKNIQYF

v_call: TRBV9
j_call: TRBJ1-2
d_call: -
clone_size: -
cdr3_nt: TGTGCCAGCAGCGTAACGTCGAATGATTTGGAGGCTAACTATGGCTACACCTTC
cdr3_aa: CASSVTSNDLEANYGYTF

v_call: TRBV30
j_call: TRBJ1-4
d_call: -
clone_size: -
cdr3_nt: TGTGCCTGGAGTGCCCCGGACCTGGCAACTAATGAAAAACTGTTTTTT
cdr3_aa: CAWSAPDLATNEKLFF

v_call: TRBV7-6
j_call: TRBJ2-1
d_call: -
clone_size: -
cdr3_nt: TGTGCCAGCAGCTTGAGCGGCAGCTCCTACAATGAGCAGTTCTTC
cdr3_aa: CASSLSGSSYNEQFF

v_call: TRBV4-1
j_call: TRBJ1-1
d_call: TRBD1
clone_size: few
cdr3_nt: TGCGCCAGCAGACAGGGGATCGACACTGAAGCTTTCTTT
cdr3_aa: CASRQGIDTEAFF

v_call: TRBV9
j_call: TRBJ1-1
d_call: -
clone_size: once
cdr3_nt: TGTGCCAGCAGCCCACCCATGAACACTGAAGCTTTCTTT
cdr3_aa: CASSPPMNTEAFF

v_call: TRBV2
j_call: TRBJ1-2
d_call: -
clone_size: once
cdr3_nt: TGTGCCAGCAGGGCCCAGGGAGGTGAGGCTAGGACCTTC
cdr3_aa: CASRAQGGEARTF

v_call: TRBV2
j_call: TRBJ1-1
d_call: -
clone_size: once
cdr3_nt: TGTGCCAGCAACAGAAAGGGCGTCGACACTGAAGCTTTCTTT
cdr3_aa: CASNRKGVDTEAFF

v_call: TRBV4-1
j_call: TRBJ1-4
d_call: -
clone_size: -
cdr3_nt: TGCGCCAGCAGCCAAGATGGCCAGGGCGGCAGACTGTTTTTT
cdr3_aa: CASSQDGQGGRLFF

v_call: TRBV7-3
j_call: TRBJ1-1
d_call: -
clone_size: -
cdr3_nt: TGTGCCAGCAGCCTTCAGCCAGGAAGGGCTGAAGCTTTCTTT
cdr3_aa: CASSLQPGRAEAFF

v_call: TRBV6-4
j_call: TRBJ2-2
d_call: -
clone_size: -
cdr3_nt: TGTGCCAGCAAAGGAAATCCGGGCACCGGGGAGCTGTTTTTT
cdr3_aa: CASKGNPGTGELFF

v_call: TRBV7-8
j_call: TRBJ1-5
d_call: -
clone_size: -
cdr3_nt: TGTGCCAGCAGCTTAGTAATCAGGGCCAATCAGCCCCAGCATTTT
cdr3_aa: CASSLVIRANQPQHF

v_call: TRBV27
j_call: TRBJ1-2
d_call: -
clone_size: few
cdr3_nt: TGTGCCAGCAGCCAGCAAAATACCGGGGCTATAGGCAACTATGGCTACACCTTC
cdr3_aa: CASSQQNTGAIGNYGYTF

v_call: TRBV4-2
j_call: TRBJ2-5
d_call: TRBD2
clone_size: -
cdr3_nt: TGTGCCAGCAGCCAACCCAGGAGGGGACTAGCGGGATTCAGAGAGACCCAGTACTTC
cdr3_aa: CASSQPRRGLAGFRETQYF

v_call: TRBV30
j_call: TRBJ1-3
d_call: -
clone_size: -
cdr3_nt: TGTGCCTGGGGCACAGGAGTCTCTGGAAACACCATATATTTT
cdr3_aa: CAWGTGVSGNTIYF

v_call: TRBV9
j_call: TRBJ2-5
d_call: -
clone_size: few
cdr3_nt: TGTGCCAGCAGCGTAGGCTGGACTCGGACGGAGACCCAGTACTTC
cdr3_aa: CASSVGWTRTETQYF

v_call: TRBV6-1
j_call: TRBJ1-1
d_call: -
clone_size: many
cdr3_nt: TGTGCCAGCAGTGGAGGACACCCGGGTACTGAAGCTTTCTTT
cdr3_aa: CASSGGHPGTEAFF

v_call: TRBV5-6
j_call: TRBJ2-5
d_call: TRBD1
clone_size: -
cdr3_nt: TGTGCCAGCAGCTTCACAGGGGGCCGGGAGACCCAGTACTTC
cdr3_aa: CASSFTGGRETQYF

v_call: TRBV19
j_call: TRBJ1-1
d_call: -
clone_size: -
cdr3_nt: TGTGCCAGTAGCTCATTACCCGGATCCAACACTGAAGCTTTCTTT
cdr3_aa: CASSSLPGSNTEAFF

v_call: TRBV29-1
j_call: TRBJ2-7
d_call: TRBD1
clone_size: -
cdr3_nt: TGCAGCGTTGAGGCCGGGACAGGGGTTAACGAGCAGTACTTC
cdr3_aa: CSVEAGTGVNEQYF

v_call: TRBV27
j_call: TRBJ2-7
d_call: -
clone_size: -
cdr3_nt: TGTGCCAGCAGTTCCAGCGCCCTGAGCTCCTACGAGCAGTACTTC
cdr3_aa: CASSSSALSSYEQYF

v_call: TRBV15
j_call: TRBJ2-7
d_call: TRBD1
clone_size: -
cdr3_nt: TGTGCCACCAGCCAAGGAACGGGACAGGGGTACGAGCAGTACTTC
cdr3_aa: CATSQGTGQGYEQYF

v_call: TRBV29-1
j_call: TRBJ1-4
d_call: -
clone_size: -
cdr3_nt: TGCAGCGTTGAGGATTACACGGGTGAAAAACTGTTTTTT
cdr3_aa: CSVEDYTGEKLFF

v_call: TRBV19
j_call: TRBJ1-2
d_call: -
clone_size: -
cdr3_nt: TGTGCCAGTAGTCCCCCAGGCGGGGATAACTATGGCTACACCTTC
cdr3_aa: CASSPPGGDNYGYTF

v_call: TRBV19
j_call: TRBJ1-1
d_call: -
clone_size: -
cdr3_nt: TGTGCCAGTAGTATACTCCGTGAAGCTTTCTTT
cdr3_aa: CASSILREAFF

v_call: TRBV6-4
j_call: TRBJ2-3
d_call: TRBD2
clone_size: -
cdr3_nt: TGTGCCAGCAGTGGGGGCCTAGCGGGACTCTTCACAGATACGCAGTATTTT
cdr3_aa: CASSGGLAGLFTDTQYF

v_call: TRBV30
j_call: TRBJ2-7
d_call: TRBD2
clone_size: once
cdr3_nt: TGTGCCTGGAGCGGGGGGAGCTCCTACGAGCAGTACTTC
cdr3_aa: CAWSGGSSYEQYF

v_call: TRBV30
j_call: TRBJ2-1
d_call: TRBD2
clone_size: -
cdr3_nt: TGTGCCTGGAGTGTTGCGGGAGTTGGGGAGCAGTTCTTC
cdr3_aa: CAWSVAGVGEQFF

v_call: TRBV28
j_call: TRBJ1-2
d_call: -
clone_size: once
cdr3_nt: TGTGCCAGCAGAAAGTCAGGGAGCTATGGCTACACCTTC
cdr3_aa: CASRKSGSYGYTF

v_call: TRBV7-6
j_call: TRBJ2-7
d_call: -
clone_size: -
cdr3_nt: TGTGCCAGCAGCTCGCAGGGAGTGCAGTACTTC
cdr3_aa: CASSSQGVQYF

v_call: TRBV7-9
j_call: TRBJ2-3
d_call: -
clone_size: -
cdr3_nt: TGTGCCAGCAGCCCCGGGCCTAGGCCCACAGATACGCAGTATTTT
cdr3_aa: CASSPGPRPTDTQYF

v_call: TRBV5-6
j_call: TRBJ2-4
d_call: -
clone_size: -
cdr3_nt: TGTGCCAGCAGCTTGGATCCAGGGCAGAGTTACAAAAACATTCAGTACTTC
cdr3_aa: CASSLDPGQSYKNIQYF

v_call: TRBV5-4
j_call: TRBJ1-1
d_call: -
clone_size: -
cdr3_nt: TGTGCCAGCAGCCCGGAGCCAGCGGGCACTGAAGCTTTCTTT
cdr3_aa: CASSPEPAGTEAFF

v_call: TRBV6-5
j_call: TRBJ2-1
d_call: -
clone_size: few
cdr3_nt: TGTGCCAGCAGTTACGGGGGGTACAATGAGCAGTTCTTC
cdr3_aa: CASSYGGYNEQFF

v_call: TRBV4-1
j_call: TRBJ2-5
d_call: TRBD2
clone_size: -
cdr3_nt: TGCGCCAGCAGCCAAGATACACTAGCGGAAAGGGACTTC
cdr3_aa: CASSQDTLAERDF

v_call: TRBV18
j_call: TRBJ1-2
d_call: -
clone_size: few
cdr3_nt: TGTGCCAGCTCACCAATCCAGGGACTTAACTATGGCTACACCTTC
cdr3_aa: CASSPIQGLNYGYTF

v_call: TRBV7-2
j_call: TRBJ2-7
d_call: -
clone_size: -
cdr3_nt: TGTGCCAGCAGCTTTGCGCCCTCATACGAGCAGTACTTC
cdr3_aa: CASSFAPSYEQYF

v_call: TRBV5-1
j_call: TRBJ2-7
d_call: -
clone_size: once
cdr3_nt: TGCGCCAGCAGCTTGGAATCGGGGGGCGGCGAGCAGTACTTC
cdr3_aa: CASSLESGGGEQYF

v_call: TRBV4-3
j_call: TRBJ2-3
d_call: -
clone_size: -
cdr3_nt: TGCGCCAGTCGGGGGGCGGGCCGTCCGGATACGCAGTATTTT
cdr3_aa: CASRGAGRPDTQYF

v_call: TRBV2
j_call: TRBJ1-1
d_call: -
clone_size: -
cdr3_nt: TGTGCCAGCAAAAAGGAACAGGGGAACACTGAAGCTTTCTTT
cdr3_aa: CASKKEQGNTEAFF